There are many counts of the clone carrying this T cell receptor beta chain. Its antigen is unknown. Profiling that covered TCR beta VDJ and CDR3 relied on genomic DNA as its template. TCRdb reprocessed the reads via MiXCR and lists one record per CDR3 protein. The data contain about 210,000 distinct CDR3 sequences, roughly 33% of them seen just once; the ten biggest clones take up approximately 1.2%. The source of the sample is a study of CD8+CD57+ T cells in acquired aplastic anemia. Study-level background: DNA from sorted CD4+ and CD8+ cells averaged around 3.5 ug. Sequencing produced an average of roughly 11 million reads per healthy donor for CD4+ cells. Study-wide results and limits: There were some 27 CD8+ CDR3 sequences that occurred in both patients and controls.

The germline V gene encodes CDR1 LNHNV and CDR2 YYDKDF (reference sequence). Between the trimmed V and J ends, which lost 6 bases and 9 bases, there was a span of 21 bases. The CDR3 sequence is 16 residues long. Material for sequencing was sorted CD4+, CD8+, or CD8+CD57+ T cells (not recorded which) from PBMCs. The gene calls are TRBV15 and TRBJ1-6; D not certain. The clonotype was recovered from a human donor in good health, serving as a control. CDR3 bases: TGTGCCACCAGTAAAAAGACCCTGATGATCGGTTCACCCCTCCACTTT. Its translation: CATSKKTLMIGSPLHF.